The 24 T cell receptor beta chains below come from one sample, sequenced in a study of blood T cell repertoires in COVID-19. Measured with immunoSEQ multiplex PCR; TCRdb has only the in-frame clones, and not every one. The table records approximately 100,000 clones, roughly 82% of them present only once. The specimen sequenced was peripheral blood. The receptor source for this set is a man aged 60 to 69 with acute or convalescent COVID-19.

The gene calls are TRBV2 and TRBJ2-7; TRBD2 matches 15 bases. With 6 bases clipped from V and 8 bases from J, the junction kept 5 bases outside the gene matches. CDR1 is SNHLY, CDR2 FYNNEI, per germline. The CDR3 has 14 residues. The CDR3 nucleotides are TGTGCCAGCAGGGGGACTAGCGGGAGGAATAAGCAGTACTTC. Protein product: CASRGTSGRNKQYF.

V usage is TRBV2 and J usage is TRBJ2-7; 8 bases fit TRBD2. The V gene end was trimmed by 6 bases and the J gene end by 4 bases; junction bases not matched to a gene: 5. Germline V gene sequence: CDR1 SNHLY, CDR2 FYNNEI. There are 13 residues in the CDR3. CDR3 nucleotide sequence: TGTGCCAGCAGAGATATAGCGGGATACGAGCAGTACTTC. It specifies CASRDIAGYEQYF.

The rearrangement uses TRBV6-5 and TRBJ1-1; 8 bases fit TRBD1. CDR1 and CDR2 from the germline V gene are MNHEY and SVGAGI. With 2 bases clipped from V and 3 bases from J, the junction kept 5 bases outside the gene matches. The CDR3 is 15 amino acids. CDR3 nucleotides: TGTGCCAGCAGTTACGAGGTCAGGGGGCACACTGAAGCTTTCTTT. Protein sequence: CASSYEVRGHTEAFF.

The V gene is TRBV6-5, the J gene TRBJ2-7; unclear D gene. The CDR3 is made up of 10 amino acids. The V and J ends lost 8 bases and 4 bases respectively, with 6 bases between them. Germline values: CDR1 MNHEY, CDR2 SVGAGI. The CDR3 sequence: CASSQYEQYF. CDR3 nucleotide sequence: TGTGCCAGCTCCCAATACGAGCAGTACTTC.

This chain uses TRBV5-4 with TRBJ2-5; 7 bases are shared with TRBD2. J gave up 0 bases and V 1 base, and 3 bases lay outside the gene matches. Germline CDR1 is SGHNT and CDR2 is YYREEE (reference sequence). The CDR3 consists of 15 residues. This CDR3 is CASSLLAEYQETQYF. The CDR3 region has the DNA TGTGCCAGCAGCTTGCTAGCGGAGTACCAAGAGACCCAGTACTTC.

The chain links TRBV29-1 to TRBJ2-1; maybe TRBD2 (5 bases). V lost 4 bases and J lost 4, with 20 bases in between. The CDR3 consists of 16 residues. The V gene's germline CDR1 is SQVTM and CDR2 ANQGSEA. In DNA, the CDR3 is TGCAGCGTTGTATCCGCTAGCCTGGAGAATTACAATGAGCAGTTCTTC. Protein product: CSVVSASLENYNEQFF.

J is TRBJ1-2 and V is TRBV6-5; D possibly corresponds to TRBD1 (6 bases). The CDR3 contains 14 residues. The germline V gene has CDR1 MNHEY and CDR2 SVGAGI. The ends were cut back, 6 bases at V and 0 bases at J, with 11 bases in the middle. CDR3 in amino acids: CASRQGLTNYGYTF. CDR3 coding DNA: TGTGCCAGCAGACAGGGCCTTACTAACTATGGCTACACCTTC.

The chain is built from TRBV19 and TRBJ1-4; TRBD1 matches at 8 bases. Germline CDR1 LNHDA, CDR2 SQIVND (reference sequence). The V and J ends lost 4 bases and 8 bases, in that order; junction bases with no gene match: 6. This CDR3 has 14 amino acids. The CDR3 nucleotides are TGTGCCAGTAGTACCCGACAGGGGAGAGAAAAACTGTTTTTT. This gives the protein CASSTRQGREKLFF.

The V and J genes are TRBV19 and TRBJ1-2; D remains unclear. Germline CDR1 LNHDA, CDR2 SQIVND (reference sequence). The CDR3 is 15 residues long. Trimming took 3 bases from V and 8 from J, leaving 19 bases between them. Here the CDR3 DNA reads TGTGCCAGTAGTATTTTCTTCGGGATCCAGACGGGCTACACCTTC. This gives the protein CASSIFFGIQTGYTF.

This chain connects TRBV7-8 to TRBJ1-1; the D gene is possibly TRBD1 (5 bases). Trimming pared 5 bases from V and 4 bases from J, leaving 14 bases between. The CDR3 covers 14 residues. Germline lookup yields CDR1 SGHVS and CDR2 FQNEAQ. The DNA for the CDR3 is TGTGCCAGCAGCCCCGGACGGAGGGGCACTGAAGCTTTCTTT. Translating it yields CASSPGRRGTEAFF.

This clone was observed once. The J gene is TRBJ1-6, the V gene TRBV19; the match to TRBD1 covers 7 bases. Per germline, CDR1 LNHDA and CDR2 SQIVND (reference sequence). The CDR3 loop spans 14 amino acids. With V trimmed by 8 bases and J by 7 bases, 8 bases remained unmatched. The CDR3 is CASDKTGRNSPLHF. The DNA for the CDR3 is TGTGCCAGTGACAAGACAGGGAGGAATTCACCCCTCCACTTT.

V is TRBV18 and J is TRBJ2-3; D might be TRBD2 (5 bases). Germline V gene sequence: CDR1 KGHSH, CDR2 LQKENI. V was clipped by 9 bases and J by 3 bases, with 19 bases between them. This CDR3 is 15 amino acids long. This CDR3 reads CASGFRASFTDTQYF. CDR3 sequence (DNA): TGTGCCAGTGGTTTCCGGGCTAGCTTTACAGATACGCAGTATTTT.

The V call is TRBV6-1, the J call TRBJ2-7; tentatively, D is TRBD1 (6 bases). V lost 3 bases to trimming and J lost 2 bases, with 14 bases between them. From germline, CDR1 is MNHNS and CDR2 SASEGT. This CDR3 comprises 15 residues. The CDR3 DNA is TGTGCCAGCAGTGACCCGGGACAAGTTACCTACGAGCAGTACTTC. It encodes CASSDPGQVTYEQYF.

The gene calls are TRBV3-1 (or the pseudogene TRBV3-2) and TRBJ1-5, with D uncertain. There are 13 residues in the CDR3. CDR1 LGHDT and CDR2 YNNKEL come from the germline V gene (reference sequence). Trimming took 0 bases from V and 7 from J, leaving 7 bases between them. The CDR3 loop is CASSQDLGQPQHF. In nucleotides, the CDR3 is TGTGCCAGCAGCCAAGATCTAGGCCAGCCCCAGCATTTT.

The chain uses TRBV27 and TRBJ2-1; D call uncertain. The V and J ends lost 4 bases and 3 bases respectively, with 16 bases between them. The CDR3 is 16 residues long. Germline V gives CDR1 MNHEY, CDR2 SMNVEV (reference sequence). As DNA, the CDR3 is TGTGCCAGCAGTTCCCGTGAGGCCGTGAACTACAATGAGCAGTTCTTC. Protein: CASSSREAVNYNEQFF.

The rearrangement uses TRBV5-1 and TRBJ2-5, with TRBD1 identical over 7 bases. V trimming: 7 bases; J trimming: 2 bases; junction bases outside the gene matches: 5. The CDR3 is 13 amino acids. CDR1 and CDR2 (germline): SGHRS, YFSETQ. The CDR3 nucleotides are TGCGCCAGCGCCCTGGGACAGCAAGAGACCCAGTACTTC. It encodes CASALGQQETQYF.

The chain is built from TRBV30 and TRBJ1-6; 7 bases are shared with TRBD1. Trimming removed 4 bases from V and 11 bases from J; junction bases left unmatched: 17. This CDR3 region has 16 residues. The germline V gene encodes CDR1 GTSNPN and CDR2 SVGIG (reference sequence). The CDR3 protein is CAWTKSLLTGSAPLHF. The CDR3 bases are TGTGCCTGGACCAAATCCCTTCTGACAGGGTCTGCACCCCTCCACTTT.

The V call is TRBV5-4, the J call TRBJ1-2, with D uncertain. The CDR3 contains 15 residues. V was trimmed by 0 bases and J by 2 bases, leaving 11 bases between them. CDR1 SGHNT and CDR2 YYREEE come from the germline V gene (reference sequence). CDR3 sequence: CASSLGIQNNYGYTF. The CDR3 DNA sequence: TGTGCCAGCAGCTTGGGGATACAGAACAACTATGGCTACACCTTC.

The chain employs TRBV9 and TRBJ2-1; possible D gene TRBD1, 7 bases. V lost 3 bases to trimming and J lost 3 bases, with 13 bases between them. Germline V gene sequence: CDR1 SGDLS, CDR2 YYNGEE. This CDR3 region has 15 residues. This chain's CDR3 is CASSEAGQIYNEQFF. CDR3 nucleotide sequence: TGTGCCAGCAGCGAGGCGGGACAGATCTACAATGAGCAGTTCTTC.

The V call is TRBV5-1, the J call TRBJ2-2, with D possibly being TRBD2 (6 bases). The CDR3 loop spans 15 amino acids. V gave up 2 bases and J gave up 0 bases, with 8 bases separating them. Germline CDR1 SGHRS, CDR2 YFSETQ. In DNA, the CDR3 is TGCGCCAGCAGCTTTAGCGGTACGAACACCGGGGAGCTGTTTTTT. Its protein product is CASSFSGTNTGELFF.

The chain joins TRBV12-3 or TRBV12-4 to TRBJ1-5; perhaps TRBD1 as D (5 bases). The CDR3 has 12 residues. Trimming took 7 bases from V and 11 from J, leaving 15 bases between them. CDR3 protein: CASTSEGSTQHF. The CDR3 DNA reads TGTGCCAGCACTTCGGAGGGGTCGACCCAGCATTTT.

The chain uses TRBV6-5 and TRBJ2-1; D is perhaps TRBD1 (7 bases). Germline CDR1 MNHEY, CDR2 SVGAGI. Trimming took 3 bases from V and 7 from J, leaving 13 bases between them. This CDR3 spans 14 amino acids. CDR3 sequence reads: CASSYKGAGNEQFF. DNA of the CDR3: TGTGCCAGCAGTTATAAGGGGGCGGGGAATGAGCAGTTCTTC.

The CDR3 reads CASEGKTLKYEQYV. In DNA, the CDR3 is TGTGCCAGCGAGGGAAAGACCCTTAAATACGAGCAGTACGTC. This chain joins TRBV2 and TRBJ2-7; maybe TRBD2 (5 bases). This CDR3 comprises 14 residues. Germline V lookup: CDR1 SNHLY, CDR2 FYNNEI. V was shortened by 8 bases and J by 4 bases, with 18 bases between the two germline ends.

V gene TRBV2 combines with J gene TRBJ1-2; D might be TRBD1 (5 bases). Per germline, CDR1 SNHLY and CDR2 FYNNEI. This CDR3 spans 13 amino acids. Between the trimmed V and J ends, which lost 8 bases and 0 bases, there was a span of 10 bases. This chain's CDR3 is CASRKGPNYGYTF. The DNA of the CDR3 is TGTGCCAGCCGAAAGGGGCCTAACTATGGCTACACCTTC.